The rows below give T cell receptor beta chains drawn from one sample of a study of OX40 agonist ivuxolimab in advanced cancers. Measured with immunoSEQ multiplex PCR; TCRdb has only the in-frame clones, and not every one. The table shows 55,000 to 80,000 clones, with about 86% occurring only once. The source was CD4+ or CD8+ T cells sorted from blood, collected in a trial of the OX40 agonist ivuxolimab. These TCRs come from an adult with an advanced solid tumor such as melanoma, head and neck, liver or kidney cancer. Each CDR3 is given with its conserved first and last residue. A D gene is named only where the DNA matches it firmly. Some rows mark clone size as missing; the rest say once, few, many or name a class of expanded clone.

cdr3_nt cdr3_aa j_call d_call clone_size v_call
TGCGCCAGCGAACCCGGGACTAGCGGGTGGCTTTGGGACGAGCAGTACTTC CASEPGTSGWLWDEQYF TRBJ2-7 TRBD2 NA TRBV5-1
TGTGCCAGCAGCGCACGGGACAGTTACCCCTATGGCTACACCTTC CASSARDSYPYGYTF TRBJ1-2 TRBD1 NA TRBV9
TGCGCCAGCAGCCAAGGGTTTTCTGACAGCTTCGGCTATGGCTACACCTTC CASSQGFSDSFGYGYTF TRBJ1-2 NA once TRBV4-1
TGTGCCACCTACTCAAGGAAAGGGTTGGGCGGGGAGCTGTTTTTT CATYSRKGLGGELFF TRBJ2-2 NA NA TRBV10-3
TGTGCCAGTCGGGATTTAACTGAAGCTTTCTTT CASRDLTEAFF TRBJ1-1 NA NA TRBV19
TGTGCCAGCCTAGGGGATCCCGGCCCCCGGGCTTTCTTT CASLGDPGPRAFF TRBJ1-1 NA NA TRBV2
TGTGCCAGCAGTTTAGGGGTGGGGCAGAGTAATGAAAAACTGTTTTTT CASSLGVGQSNEKLFF TRBJ1-4 NA NA TRBV28
TGTGCCAGCAGCCCTGGCACGCCTGGGAATGAGCAGTTCTTC CASSPGTPGNEQFF TRBJ2-1 NA once TRBV5-4
TGTGCTAGTGGCCAGGGTATGGGGGAAGGGAATCAGCCCCAGCATTTT CASGQGMGEGNQPQHF TRBJ1-5 NA NA TRBV12-5
TGTGCCAGCAGAGTTTCCTACAATGAGCAGTTCTTC CASRVSYNEQFF TRBJ2-1 NA NA TRBV7-2
TGTGCCAGCTCCCTTACCACCGGGTTGCTGGGATACACCTTC CASSLTTGLLGYTF TRBJ1-2 NA few TRBV5-6
TGTGCCAGCAGCCAAGATCGGAACACTGAAGCTTTCTTT CASSQDRNTEAFF TRBJ1-1 NA few TRBV14
TGTGCCAGCAGCTTGGGTCGCGGGGGCCCTAGCTCCTACGAGCAGTACTTC CASSLGRGGPSSYEQYF TRBJ2-7 NA NA TRBV5-5
TGTGCCAGCAGTTACTCCCAGGGAACCTACGAGCAGTACTTC CASSYSQGTYEQYF TRBJ2-7 NA NA TRBV6-5
TGTGCCAGCAGCTCGACTAGCGGAAAAGAGACCCAGTACTTC CASSSTSGKETQYF TRBJ2-5 TRBD2 NA TRBV7-2
TGTGCAAGTCGCAGGGCGGGGGCGGAAGAGACCCAGTACTTC CASRRAGAEETQYF TRBJ2-5 NA NA TRBV12-2
TGTGCCAGCAGCTCTCTTCGAGGGTACGAGCAGTACTTC CASSSLRGYEQYF TRBJ2-7 NA few TRBV11-2
TGTGCCAGCACCCTGGACCCTAAGGGTGAAAAACTGTTTTTT CASTLDPKGEKLFF TRBJ1-4 NA NA TRBV7-2
TGTGCCAGCCATAGCGCCAGAGTCGGCGCAGAAGCTTTCTTT CASHSARVGAEAFF TRBJ1-1 NA NA TRBV2
TGTGCCAGCAGCTTGCAGGGCCGTTTCGACGAGCAGTACTTC CASSLQGRFDEQYF TRBJ2-7 NA once TRBV5-6
TGTGCCACCAGCAGACCCACAGGGGATCTTTACGAGCAGTACTTC CATSRPTGDLYEQYF TRBJ2-7 TRBD1 NA TRBV15
TGTGCCAGCAGCGTCGGGGTTTTAGTGAACACTGAAGCTTTCTTT CASSVGVLVNTEAFF TRBJ1-1 NA NA TRBV9